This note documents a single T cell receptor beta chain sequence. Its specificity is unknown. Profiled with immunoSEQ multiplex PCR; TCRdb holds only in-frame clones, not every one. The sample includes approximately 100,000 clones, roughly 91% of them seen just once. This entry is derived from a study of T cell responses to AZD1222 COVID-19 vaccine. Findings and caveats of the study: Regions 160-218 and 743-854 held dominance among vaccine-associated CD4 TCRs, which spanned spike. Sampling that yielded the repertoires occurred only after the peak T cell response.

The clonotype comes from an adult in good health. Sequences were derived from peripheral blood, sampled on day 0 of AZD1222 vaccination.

In DNA, the CDR3 is TGTGCCAGCAGCCCCGACGGGGGAACAGATACGCAGTATTTT. Protein sequence: CASSPDGGTDTQYF. The chain joins TRBV11-2 to TRBJ2-3; D is possibly TRBD2 (6 bases). The CDR3 runs to 14 residues. Germline loops: CDR1 SGHAT, CDR2 FQNNGV. Trimming left V 5 bases short and J 3 bases short, with 12 bases between.